This entry lists 21 T cell receptor beta chains sequenced from one sample in a study of OX40 agonist ivuxolimab in advanced cancers. Method: immunoSEQ multiplex PCR; TCRdb's copy keeps in-frame clones and lacks some. The table shows some 89,000 clones, with about 81% occurring only once. Sequencing used CD4+ or CD8+ T cells sorted from blood, obtained in a trial of the OX40 agonist ivuxolimab. Every receptor here comes from an adult with an advanced solid tumor such as melanoma, head and neck, liver or kidney cancer.

The CDR3 DNA reads TGTGCCAGCTCACCTCAGGGGGCGGACACTGAAGCTTTCTTT. The encoded protein is CASSPQGADTEAFF. The V gene is TRBV18, the J gene TRBJ1-1; TRBD1 matches 8 bases. Germline CDR1 and CDR2: KGHSH and LQKENI. The length of the CDR3 is 14 residues. With 3 bases clipped from V and 3 bases from J, the junction kept 3 bases outside the gene matches.

The chain couples TRBV4-1 to TRBJ2-3; D not certain. CDR1 MGHRA and CDR2 YSYEKL come from the germline V gene. The CDR3 covers 15 residues. V dropped 2 bases and J dropped 3 bases, with 12 bases sitting between them. The CDR3 DNA sequence: TGCGCCAGCAGCCAAATAGGGATGGGGACAGATACGCAGTATTTT. Amino acids: CASSQIGMGTDTQYF.

The rearrangement links TRBV28 to TRBJ2-7; D remains unclear. The ends were cut back, 5 bases at V and 5 bases at J, with 19 bases in the middle. Germline lookup yields CDR1 MDHEN and CDR2 SYDVKM. This CDR3 spans 15 amino acids. This chain's CDR3 is CASSASRAQYNEQYF. CDR3 coding DNA: TGTGCCAGCAGTGCCAGCCGGGCTCAGTACAACGAGCAGTACTTC.

About this clone: Compared with germline, one end of the junction differs, possibly owing to a read error. CDR3 sequence (DNA): TGTGCCAGCAGCGTAGGCGGCGGATTGAACACTAAAGCTTTCTTT. Translation: CASSVGGGLNTKAFF. The gene calls are TRBV9 and TRBJ1-1, with D unclear. Germline loops: CDR1 SGDLS, CDR2 YYNGEE. The length of the CDR3 is 15 residues.

The V and J genes are TRBV2 and TRBJ2-5; D not resolved. There are 12 residues in the CDR3. Germline V gives CDR1 SNHLY, CDR2 FYNNEI. Trimming left V 7 bases short and J 4 bases short, with 10 bases between. CDR3 sequence (DNA): TGTGCCAGCAATAGTGGGGTAGAGACCCAGTACTTC. It yields the protein CASNSGVETQYF.

The chain links TRBV7-8 to TRBJ2-5, with 14 positions matching TRBD2. Looked up from germline, CDR1 is SGHVS and CDR2 is FQNEAQ. V lost 5 bases to trimming and J lost 1 base; unmatched junction nucleotides: 6. This CDR3 has 17 residues. Written as DNA, the CDR3 is TGTGCCAGCAGCACTGGGACTAGCGGGGGACTCCAAGAGACCCAGTACTTC. As protein: CASSTGTSGGLQETQYF.

The chain is built from TRBV18 and TRBJ2-3; D might be TRBD1 or TRBD2, each matching 5 bases. Germline loops: CDR1 KGHSH, CDR2 LQKENI. The CDR3 length is 15 residues. V dropped 6 bases and J dropped 5 bases, with 18 bases sitting between them. In DNA, the CDR3 is TGTGCCAGCTCGCCTAACGGGGCCTGGGGAGATACGCAGTATTTT. This gives the protein CASSPNGAWGDTQYF.

The count of this clone is one. The V gene is TRBV6-6, the J gene TRBJ2-2; the match to TRBD1 covers 10 bases. Germline-derived CDR1 and CDR2 are MNHNY and SVGAGI (reference sequence). CDR3 length: 15 residues. J lost 8 bases, V lost 2 bases, and 5 bases had no gene match. CDR3 nucleotide sequence: TGTGCCAGCAGTTACGACAGGGGGCAAATGGGGGAGCTGTTTTTT. Translated, it gives CASSYDRGQMGELFF.

V usage is TRBV5-1 and J usage is TRBJ1-1; D possibly corresponds to TRBD1 (5 bases). The CDR3 is made up of 15 amino acids. Germline CDR1 is SGHRS and CDR2 is YFSETQ. V gave up 2 bases and J gave up 1 base, with 12 bases separating them. The CDR3 sequence is CASSLRQGRNTEAFF. The DNA of the CDR3 is TGCGCCAGCAGCTTACGGCAGGGCAGGAACACTGAAGCTTTCTTT. Full variable domain (missing parts from reference TRBV5-1 and TRBJ1-1): KAGVTQTPRYLIKTRGQQVTLSCSPISGHRSVSWYQQTPGQGLQFLFEYFSETQRNKGNFPGRFSGRQFSNSRSEMNVSTLELGDSALYLCASSLRQGRNTEAFFGQGTRLTVV.

The chain couples TRBV4-1 to TRBJ2-5, with D unclear. This CDR3 region has 14 residues. Looked up from germline, CDR1 is MGHRA and CDR2 is YSYEKL. Trimming left V 0 bases short and J 7 bases short, with 12 bases between. For the CDR3, the DNA is TGCGCCAGCAGCCAAGAGCCCCACCAGCGGACCCAGTACTTC. Its translation: CASSQEPHQRTQYF.

V is TRBV5-1 and J is TRBJ2-5; 8 positions match TRBD1. V lost 2 bases to trimming and J lost 5 bases; unmatched junction nucleotides: 8. There are 15 residues in the CDR3. Per germline, CDR1 SGHRS and CDR2 YFSETQ. CDR3 sequence: CASSLLQGAGETQYF. For the CDR3, the DNA is TGCGCCAGCAGCTTACTTCAGGGGGCCGGGGAGACCCAGTACTTC.

This clone was seen a single time. The chain couples TRBV5-1 to TRBJ1-1; the D is unclear. The germline gives CDR1 SGHRS, CDR2 YFSETQ. V was cut by 0 bases and J by 5 bases, with 8 bases left in between. This CDR3 has 13 residues. In DNA form, the CDR3 reads TGCGCCAGCAGCTTGGGGGGAGTGACTGAAGCTTTCTTT. This sequence encodes CASSLGGVTEAFF.

This chain uses TRBV6-5 with TRBJ2-1; 8 nucleotides line up with TRBD2. Looked up from germline, CDR1 is MNHEY and CDR2 is SVGAGI. The CDR3 has 14 amino acids. Trimming took 7 bases from V and 7 from J; bases not matched to a gene: 9. The CDR3 DNA reads as TGTGCCAGCAAACGGGGGGGCTTGAAAAATGAGCAGTTCTTC. It codes for CASKRGGLKNEQFF.

This clone appeared a single time. CDR3 bases: TGCGCCAGCAGCTTAGGGACAGAGGCTAGCCAGCCCCAGCATTTT. Its protein product is CASSLGTEASQPQHF. V usage is TRBV5-1 and J usage is TRBJ1-5; TRBD1 matches at 7 bases. The CDR3 is 15 residues long. Germline values: CDR1 SGHRS, CDR2 YFSETQ. The V and J ends lost 2 bases and 7 bases, in that order; junction bases with no gene match: 9.

This clone appeared once. The same CDR3 is also encoded by other DNA sequences in this sample. This rearrangement joins TRBV6-5 to TRBJ1-5; tentative D call: TRBD1 (6 bases). The CDR3 runs to 13 residues. With 4 bases removed from V and 4 bases from J, the gap between germline ends came to 8 bases. Germline CDR1 MNHEY, CDR2 SVGAGI. CDR3 amino acids: CASSSDRNQPQHF. In DNA form, the CDR3 reads TGTGCCAGCAGTTCCGACAGGAATCAGCCCCAGCATTTT.

The count of this clone is one. The V and J genes are TRBV5-6 and TRBJ2-2, with 7 bases fitting TRBD1. The junction had 6 bases not matched to a gene; V was cut back by 4 bases and J by 6 bases. The CDR3 is made up of 14 amino acids. The germline CDR1 and CDR2 sequences are SGHDT and YYEEEE. CDR3 in DNA: TGTGCCAGCAGCCTCCTTACAGGGGCCGGGGAGCTGTTTTTT. As protein: CASSLLTGAGELFF.

The chain joins TRBV4-1 to TRBJ1-2; 9 nucleotides align to TRBD1. Trimming at V came to 3 bases and at J to 8 bases, leaving 4 bases not matched to a gene. Germline V gene lookup returns CDR1 MGHRA and CDR2 YSYEKL. This CDR3 comprises 13 residues. The CDR3 DNA reads TGCGCCAGCAGCCAGAATACAGGGGGCGGCTACACCTTC. This sequence encodes CASSQNTGGGYTF.

This chain joins TRBV4-1 and TRBJ1-2; TRBD1 agrees at 11 bases. Germline trimming cut 4 bases from V and 5 bases from J; bases unmatched to any gene: 6. CDR3 length: 15 residues. Germline V lookup: CDR1 MGHRA, CDR2 YSYEKL. CDR3 DNA sequence: TGCGCCAGCAGCCGCGGACAGGGGGCAGGGTATGGCTACACCTTC. This encodes CASSRGQGAGYGYTF.

This rearrangement joins TRBV2 to TRBJ1-2; TRBD1 aligns across 8 bases. The CDR3 is 16 amino acids. Per the germline V gene, CDR1 is SNHLY and CDR2 is FYNNEI. V trimming: 2 bases; J trimming: 8 bases; junction bases outside the gene matches: 13. CDR3 sequence: CASSEIRVMTGEGYTF. CDR3 nucleotide sequence: TGTGCCAGCAGTGAAATAAGAGTGATGACAGGGGAAGGCTACACCTTC.

This clone has a handful of counts. The rearrangement joins TRBV5-1 to TRBJ1-1; D is undetermined. This CDR3 spans 12 amino acids. V was clipped by 5 bases and J by 1 base, with 6 bases between them. Germline-derived CDR1 and CDR2 are SGHRS and YFSETQ. The CDR3 reads CASSTGNTEAFF. CDR3 sequence (DNA): TGCGCCAGCAGTACGGGGAACACTGAAGCTTTCTTT.

The chain is built from TRBV11-2 and TRBJ1-2; no reliable D call. The length of the CDR3 is 12 residues. Per germline, CDR1 SGHAT and CDR2 FQNNGV. Trimming removed 2 bases from V and 5 bases from J, with 6 bases in between. CDR3 DNA sequence: TGTGCCAGCAGCTTACAAGGGTATGGCTACACCTTC. It encodes CASSLQGYGYTF. Variable domain in full (rest from reference TRBV11-2 and TRBJ1-2): EAGVAQSPRYKIIEKRQSVAFWCNPISGHATLYWYQQILGQGPKLLIQFQNNGVVDDSQLPKDRFSAERLKGVDSTLKIQPAKLEDSAVYLCASSLQGYGYTFGSGTRLTVV.